A single sample gave rise to the 23 T cell receptor beta chains below, sequenced in a study of T-cell reconstitution after alpha-beta-depleted transplantation in children. A library of TCRbeta sequences, prepared with unique molecular identifiers, was generated. MiXCR, applied by TCRdb to the PCR reads, yields one record per CDR3 protein. Found here are about 250,000 distinct CDR3 sequences, more than 20% of them singletons; the top ten hold 4.8%. The sequencing here drew on PBMCs, mostly from graft donor cells, taken 360 days after TCRalphabeta/CD19-depleted stem cell transplant. These receptors originate from a female patient between 2 and 15 years old who had a stem cell transplant for congenital amegakaryocytic thrombocytopenia, so the T cells may come from the graft donor.

The chain recombines TRBV7-9 with TRBJ2-7; no clear D gene. Between the trimmed V and J ends, which lost 5 bases and 7 bases, there was a span of 12 bases. The CDR3 has 12 residues. CDR1 and CDR2 from the germline V gene are SEHNR and FQNEAQ (reference sequence). DNA for the CDR3: TGTGCCAGCAGCAGACGCCATATGGAGCAGTACTTC. Residues: CASSRRHMEQYF.

This clonotype has a single count. J is TRBJ2-5 and V is TRBV28; D is undetermined. CDR1 is MDHEN, CDR2 SYDVKM, per germline. This CDR3 has 16 amino acids. Between the trimmed V and J ends, which lost 6 bases and 0 bases, there was a span of 17 bases. CDR3 sequence: CASRRYKSWYQETQYF. The CDR3 region has the DNA TGTGCCAGCAGGCGCTACAAGTCTTGGTACCAAGAGACCCAGTACTTC. Full variable domain (missing parts from reference TRBV28 and TRBJ2-5): DVKVTQSSRYLVKRTGEKVFLECVQDMDHENMFWYRQDPGLGLRLIYFSYDVKMKEKGDIPEGYSVSREKKERFSLILESASTNQTSMYLCASRRYKSWYQETQYFGPGTRLLVL.

The J gene is TRBJ2-7, the V gene TRBV3-1; a possible D gene is TRBD2 (5 bases). This CDR3 region has 15 residues. Germline V gene lookup returns CDR1 LGHDT and CDR2 YNNKEL (reference sequence). Trimming took off 0 bases at V and 6 bases at J, with 15 bases between the two ends. Written as DNA, the CDR3 is TGTGCCAGCAGCCAAGATTCCCGGGATTGGGCCGAGCAGTACTTC. It encodes CASSQDSRDWAEQYF.

This clonotype occurred a few times. The rearrangement links TRBV27 to TRBJ2-3; D uncertain. Germline assignment: CDR1 MNHEY and CDR2 SMNVEV (reference sequence). CDR3 size: 16 residues. Trimming removed 3 bases from V and 6 bases from J, with 19 bases in between. CDR3 bases: TGTGCCAGCAGTTTTTCGGTGCACCCGGCCTGGGATACGCAGTATTTT. The encoded protein is CASSFSVHPAWDTQYF.

This clonotype was recorded many times. The chain employs TRBV12-3 or TRBV12-4 and TRBJ1-1; D possibly corresponds to TRBD1 (5 bases). V gave up 5 bases and J gave up 4 bases, with 14 bases separating them. The length of the CDR3 is 14 residues. CDR3 DNA: TGTGCCAGCAGTCCCCAGGGAGGCGGCACTGAAGCTTTCTTT. Its translation: CASSPQGGGTEAFF.

The chain couples TRBV21-1 to TRBJ2-3; the table's D gene call, TRBD2, was not cross checked with the DNA. TRBV21-1 is a pseudogene. This CDR3 has 14 amino acids. CDR3 DNA sequence: TGTGCCAGCCCCTCTGCCCAAGGCACAGATACGCAGTATTTT. This codes for CASPSAQGTDTQYF.

This clonotype was picked up one time. The chain has TRBV15 and TRBJ1-6; unclear D gene. The length of the CDR3 is 17 residues. Germline CDR1 is LNHNV and CDR2 is YYDKDF (reference sequence). Trimming removed 0 bases at V and 6 bases at J, with 15 bases between. CDR3 bases: TGTGCCACCAGCAGAGATTGGCAGAGGGTTGGTAATTCACCCCTCCACTTT. This translates into CATSRDWQRVGNSPLHF.

This clonotype has just a few counts. The chain employs TRBV7-2 and TRBJ2-1, with D possibly matching TRBD2 (6 bases). The germline V and J ends were trimmed by 0 bases and 0 bases, with 15 bases remaining between them. Germline CDR1 SGHTA, CDR2 FQGNSA. The CDR3 length is 18 residues. DNA of the CDR3: TGTGCCAGCAGCTTAGCGTGGACTAAGGCCTACTCCTACAATGAGCAGTTCTTC. It specifies CASSLAWTKAYSYNEQFF. Filled out from reference TRBV7-2 and TRBJ2-1, the complete variable domain reads GAGVSQSPSNKVTEKGKDVELRCDPISGHTALYWYRQSLGQGLEFLIYFQGNSAPDKSGLPSDRFSAERTGGSVSTLTIQRTQQEDSAVYLCASSLAWTKAYSYNEQFFGPGTRLTVL.

Only one count was recorded for this clonotype. The chain employs TRBV2 and TRBJ2-5; D is perhaps TRBD2 (5 bases). The CDR3 consists of 13 residues. With 7 bases removed from V and 3 bases from J, the gap between germline ends came to 12 bases. CDR1 is SNHLY and CDR2 is FYNNEI in the germline V gene. The CDR3 bases are TGTGCCAGCACAATCGGGGTAGAAGAGACCCAGTACTTC. Translated: CASTIGVEETQYF.

The J gene is TRBJ1-4, the V gene TRBV25-1; tentatively, D is TRBD1 (5 bases). This CDR3 is 17 amino acids long. Trimming left V 0 bases short and J 6 bases short, with 17 bases between. Germline CDR1 reads MGHDK; CDR2 reads SYGVNS. The CDR3 DNA reads as TGTGCCAGCAGTGAATATTCCCGGGCAGGGTCCTATGAAAAACTGTTTTTT. Amino acids: CASSEYSRAGSYEKLFF.

The chain links TRBV20-1 to TRBJ2-3, with TRBD2 identical over 11 bases. V dropped 5 bases and J dropped 1; count of bases not matched to a gene: 2. This CDR3 contains 14 residues. Germline CDR1 DFQATT, CDR2 SNEGSKA (reference sequence). The CDR3 loop reads CSAQTSGGTDTQYF. CDR3 sequence (DNA): TGCAGTGCTCAGACTAGCGGGGGCACAGATACGCAGTATTTT.

V usage is TRBV20-1 and J usage is TRBJ2-5, with D tentatively TRBD1 (5 bases). This CDR3 is built from 12 residues. Germline V CDR1 and CDR2: DFQATT, SNEGSKA (reference sequence). The germline V and J ends were trimmed by 4 bases and 3 bases, with 9 bases remaining between them. Written as DNA, the CDR3 is TGCAGTGCTATTAAGGGGAAAGAGACCCAGTACTTC. It is translated as CSAIKGKETQYF.

This clonotype appeared a few times. The chain links TRBV20-1 to TRBJ2-5; D is uncertain. V gave up 5 bases and J gave up 6 bases, with 19 bases separating them. This CDR3 is 14 amino acids long. Per the germline V gene, CDR1 is DFQATT and CDR2 is SNEGSKA (reference sequence). The CDR3 loop is CSAPPGWGEQTQYF. DNA of the CDR3: TGCAGTGCTCCCCCTGGGTGGGGTGAACAGACCCAGTACTTC.

This chain joins TRBV28 and TRBJ2-3; D uncertain. The CDR3 length is 18 residues. The germline V gene encodes CDR1 MDHEN and CDR2 SYDVKM. Trimming shortened V by 6 bases and J by 4 bases, and 26 bases separated the two germline ends. The chain's CDR3 is CASSSPKADRVPPDTQYF. DNA of the CDR3: TGTGCCAGCAGCTCCCCAAAAGCCGATAGGGTTCCCCCAGATACGCAGTATTTT.

The chain joins TRBV6-1 to TRBJ2-1; the match to TRBD2 covers 11 bases. Germline lookup yields CDR1 MNHNS and CDR2 SASEGT. This CDR3 region has 14 residues. V gave up 6 bases and J gave up 5 bases; unmatched junction bases: 3. Here the CDR3 reads CASRLGLADNEQFF. The CDR3 region has the DNA TGTGCCAGCAGGTTGGGACTAGCGGACAATGAGCAGTTCTTC.

This clonotype came up a few times. The chain recombines TRBV4-1 with TRBJ2-7; D unclear. This CDR3 has 14 amino acids. With 1 base removed from V and 2 bases from J, the gap between germline ends came to 9 bases. Germline V gene sequence: CDR1 MGHRA, CDR2 YSYEKL. As DNA, the CDR3 is TGCGCCAGCAGCCAAGTGGTAGGGACCTACGAGCAGTACTTC. This encodes CASSQVVGTYEQYF.

This sequence joins TRBV6-2 or TRBV6-3 and TRBJ2-1; D tentatively fits TRBD1 or TRBD2 (5 bases each). Germline lookup yields CDR1 MNHEY and CDR2 SVGEGT. The V end lost 2 bases, the J end lost 9 bases, and 17 bases lay between the germline ends. There are 15 residues in the CDR3. In DNA, the CDR3 is TGTGCCAGCAGTTACGTTAGGGACGGGGCCGGTGAGCAGTTCTTC. Its protein product is CASSYVRDGAGEQFF.

The rearrangement links TRBV12-3 or TRBV12-4 to TRBJ2-7; the D gene is possibly TRBD2 (6 bases). The CDR3 has 15 amino acids. Trimming removed 6 bases from V and 3 bases from J, with 18 bases in between. The CDR3 is CASSLPVGGNYEQYF. The CDR3 nucleotides are TGTGCCAGCAGCCTCCCCGTAGGAGGGAACTACGAGCAGTACTTC.

The chain links TRBV3-1 to TRBJ2-7, with TRBD1 identical over 8 bases. Per germline, CDR1 LGHDT and CDR2 YNNKEL (reference sequence). The junction had 10 bases not matched to a gene; V was cut back by 3 bases and J by 3 bases. The CDR3 sequence is 16 residues long. CDR3 loop: CASSHTPGGLVYEQYF. For the CDR3, the DNA is TGTGCCAGCAGCCACACCCCAGGGGGCCTAGTCTACGAGCAGTACTTC.

This clonotype was detected only a few times. The chain couples TRBV20-1 to TRBJ2-2; D might be TRBD1 or TRBD2, each matching 5 bases. V was pared by 0 bases and J by 5 bases, with 13 bases between. The length of the CDR3 is 15 residues. Germline V gene lookup returns CDR1 DFQATT and CDR2 SNEGSKA (reference sequence). CDR3 sequence (DNA): TGCAGTGCTAGAGAGGGGGTGGGGAAAACCGGGGAGCTGTTTTTT. This codes for CSAREGVGKTGELFF.

This clonotype has a handful of counts. The chain has TRBV5-1 and TRBJ1-1, with D hard to call. Germline V gene data show CDR1 as SGHRS and CDR2 as YFSETQ. The CDR3 length is 14 residues. The V and J ends lost 3 bases and 3 bases respectively, with 12 bases between them. CDR3 residues: CASSYPHGDTEAFF. The CDR3 DNA sequence: TGCGCCAGCAGCTACCCCCATGGGGACACTGAAGCTTTCTTT.

The CDR3 region is CSAGLQEFGEKLFF. The CDR3 DNA is TGCAGTGCGGGACTACAGGAGTTTGGCGAAAAACTGTTTTTT. The chain recombines TRBV20-1 with TRBJ1-4, with D perhaps matching TRBD1 (5 bases). V was cut by 6 bases and J by 8 bases, with 19 bases left in between. Germline V gives CDR1 DFQATT, CDR2 SNEGSKA (reference sequence). The CDR3 loop spans 14 amino acids.

V usage is TRBV11-2 and J usage is TRBJ2-7, with 7 positions matching TRBD2. This CDR3 is 15 amino acids long. Germline V gene lookup returns CDR1 SGHAT and CDR2 FQNNGV. Trimming at V came to 4 bases and at J to 5 bases, leaving 11 bases not matched to a gene. The CDR3 here is CASSWSGGSENEQYF. DNA for the CDR3: TGTGCCAGCAGCTGGTCGGGGGGAAGTGAGAACGAGCAGTACTTC.